This T cell receptor beta chain was documented in a study of blood T cell repertoires in COVID-19. The protocol was immunoSEQ multiplex PCR, while the TCRdb copy is restricted to in-frame clones and leaves out a portion. This table has over 120,000 clones, 76% appearing once. CDR1 and CDR2 (germline): GTSNPN, SVGIG (reference sequence). CDR3 length equals 12 residues. Deletions cut 5 bases from V and 7 bases from J, with 14 bases between. The source of this sequence is an elderly woman with active or convalescent COVID-19. The chain couples TRBV30 to TRBJ1-2; a possible D gene is TRBD1 (5 bases). Sample: peripheral blood. The CDR3 is CAWADSLIGYTF. CDR3 coding DNA: TGTGCCTGGGCCGACAGCCTTATTGGCTACACCTTC. Complete variable domain (other parts from reference TRBV30 and TRBJ1-2): SQTIHQWPATLVQPVGSPLSLECTVEGTSNPNLYWYRQAAGRGLQLLFYSVGIGQISSEVPQNLSASRPQDRQFILSSKKLLLSDSGFYLCAWADSLIGYTFGSGTRLTVV.